This T cell receptor (beta chain) was observed in a study of T cell repertoires in cytomegalovirus infection (dated 2019 in TCRdb). Context from the whole study: Peptide stimulations targeted recently identified HLA-C-restricted CMV epitopes, whose presentation resists viral immunomodulation, together with well-studied HLA-B-restricted epitopes. Because public TCR beta signatures pointed to carriage of CMV infection together with the matching HLA type, the HLA type of each donor mattered for the analysis. Paper-wide results and their limitations: In the ex vivo response, HLA-C-restricted CMV-specific TCR beta clonotypes were dominant, and in two of eight donors the single most frequent clonotype came from this HLA-C-restricted group. In both this cohort and an independent approximately 370-donor cohort, the cumulative frequency of public TCR beta family members distinguished carriers of CMV infection plus the relevant HLA type.

Of note for this clonotype: It lacks a known antigen. The junction shows a germline mismatch at one end, possibly a read error.

Interpreted using the paper, the treatment or condition label stands for: in vitro stimulation with specific CMV peptide epitopes to enrich CMV-specific T cells. Reads for this sample came from an Illumina HiSeq 1500. The public reads were reanalyzed by TCRdb: fastp trimming at Q25, MiXCR alignment, in-frame beta chains only. CDR3 protein sequences are deduplicated, and each keeps its most common genes and DNA. Counted in this sample were approximately 910,000 distinct CDR3 sequences; roughly 30% of them appeared once. Roughly 13% of the sample rests with the top ten. The CDR3 starts with the cysteine, ends with the phenylalanine, and has 14 residues. The retained sequence is limited to the CDR3, 42 bases, with the frame set at the first base. CDR1 and CDR2 (LNHDA, SQIVND) derive from the germline V gene (reference sequence).

The receptor comes from a human donor in good health (CMV status not recorded). Some clones in this sample may be carry-over from other donors' samples. Sequenced material: cultured CD8+ T cells from PBMCs, taken from culture after CMV antigen stimulation. This chain is built from TRBV19 and TRBJ1-1, with the identity of the D gene unclear. The CDR3 corresponds to CGSSMVPGNTEAFF. The nucleotide sequence reads as follows: TGTGGCAGTAGTATGGTCCCCGGAAACACTGAAGCTTTCTTT. Reference TRBV19 and TRBJ1-1 genes cover what lies past the CDR3, so the full variable domain is DGGITQSPKYLFRKEGQNVTLSCEQNLNHDAMYWYRQDPGQGLRLIYYSQIVNDFQKGDIAEGYSVSREKKESFPLTVTSAQKNPTAFYLCGSSMVPGNTEAFFGQGTRLTVV.